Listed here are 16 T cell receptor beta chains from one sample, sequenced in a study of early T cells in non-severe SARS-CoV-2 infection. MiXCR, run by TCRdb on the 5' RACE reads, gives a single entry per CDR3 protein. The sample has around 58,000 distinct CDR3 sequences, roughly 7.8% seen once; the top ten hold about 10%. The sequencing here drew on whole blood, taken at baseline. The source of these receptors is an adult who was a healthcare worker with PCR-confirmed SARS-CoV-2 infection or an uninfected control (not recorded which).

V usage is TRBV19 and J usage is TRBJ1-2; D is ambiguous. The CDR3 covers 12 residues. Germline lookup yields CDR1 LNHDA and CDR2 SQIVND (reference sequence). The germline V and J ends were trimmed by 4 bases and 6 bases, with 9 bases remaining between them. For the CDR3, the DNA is TGTGCCAGTAGTACCTCCGGACATGGCTACACCTTC. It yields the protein CASSTSGHGYTF.

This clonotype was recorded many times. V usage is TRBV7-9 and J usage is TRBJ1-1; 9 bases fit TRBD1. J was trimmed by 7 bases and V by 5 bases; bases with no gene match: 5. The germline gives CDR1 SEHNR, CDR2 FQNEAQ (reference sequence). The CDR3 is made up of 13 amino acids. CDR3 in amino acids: CASSPDRGVEAFF. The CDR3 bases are TGTGCCAGCAGCCCTGACAGGGGGGTTGAAGCTTTCTTT.

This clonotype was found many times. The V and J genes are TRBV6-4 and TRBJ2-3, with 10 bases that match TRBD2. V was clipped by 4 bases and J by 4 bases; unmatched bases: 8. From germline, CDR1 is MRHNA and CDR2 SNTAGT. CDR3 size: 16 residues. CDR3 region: CASSASAGGPPDTQYF. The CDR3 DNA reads TGTGCCAGCAGTGCTTCAGCGGGAGGGCCCCCAGATACGCAGTATTTT.

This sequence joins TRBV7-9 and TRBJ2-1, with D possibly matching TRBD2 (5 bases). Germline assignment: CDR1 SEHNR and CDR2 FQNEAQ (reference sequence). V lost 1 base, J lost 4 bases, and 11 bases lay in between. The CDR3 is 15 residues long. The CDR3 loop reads CASSLGTFAYNEQFF. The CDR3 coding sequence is TGTGCCAGCAGCTTAGGGACTTTTGCTTACAATGAGCAGTTCTTC.

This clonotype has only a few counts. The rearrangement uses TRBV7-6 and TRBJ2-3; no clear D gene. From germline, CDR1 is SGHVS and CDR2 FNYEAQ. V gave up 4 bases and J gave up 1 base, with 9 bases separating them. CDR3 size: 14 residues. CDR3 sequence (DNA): TGTGCCAGCAGCTCCTTAGCCGGCACAGATACGCAGTATTTT. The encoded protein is CASSSLAGTDTQYF.

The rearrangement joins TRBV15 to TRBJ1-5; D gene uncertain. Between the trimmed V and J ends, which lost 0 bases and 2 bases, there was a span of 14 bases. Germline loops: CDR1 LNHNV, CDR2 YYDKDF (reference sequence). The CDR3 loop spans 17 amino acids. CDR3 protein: CATSRDGREAGNQPQHF. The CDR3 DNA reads TGTGCCACCAGCAGAGATGGCCGGGAGGCGGGCAATCAGCCCCAGCATTTT. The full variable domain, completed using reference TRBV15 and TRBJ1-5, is DAMVIQNPRYQVTQFGKPVTLSCSQTLNHNVMYWYQQKSSQAPKLLFHYYDKDFNNEADTPDNFQSRRPNTSFCFLDIRSPGLGDTAMYLCATSRDGREAGNQPQHFGDGTRLSIL.

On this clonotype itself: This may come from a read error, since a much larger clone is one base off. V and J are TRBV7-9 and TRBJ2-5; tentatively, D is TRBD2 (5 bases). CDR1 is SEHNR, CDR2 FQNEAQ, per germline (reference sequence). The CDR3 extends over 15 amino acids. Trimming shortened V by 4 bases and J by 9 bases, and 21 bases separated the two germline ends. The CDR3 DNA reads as TGTGCCAGCAGCTCAACCCCAACTAGTTTCGAGTCCCAGTACTTC. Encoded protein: CASSSTPTSFESQYF.

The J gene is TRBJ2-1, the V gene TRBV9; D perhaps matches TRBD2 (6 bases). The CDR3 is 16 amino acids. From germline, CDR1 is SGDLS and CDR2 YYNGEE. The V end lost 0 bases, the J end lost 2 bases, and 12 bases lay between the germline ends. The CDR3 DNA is TGTGCCAGCAGCGTAGTGGGGGACTCTGCCTACAATGAGCAGTTCTTC. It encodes CASSVVGDSAYNEQFF.

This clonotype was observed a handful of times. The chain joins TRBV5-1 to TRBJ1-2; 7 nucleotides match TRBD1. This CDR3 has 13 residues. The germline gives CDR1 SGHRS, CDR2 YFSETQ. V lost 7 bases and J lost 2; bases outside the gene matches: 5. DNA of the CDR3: TGCGCCAGCCGCCGGGACAGAAACTATGGCTACACCTTC. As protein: CASRRDRNYGYTF. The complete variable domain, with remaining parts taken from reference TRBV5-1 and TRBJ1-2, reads KAGVTQTPRYLIKTRGQQVTLSCSPISGHRSVSWYQQTPGQGLQFLFEYFSETQRNKGNFPGRFSGRQFSNSRSEMNVSTLELGDSALYLCASRRDRNYGYTFGSGTRLTVV.

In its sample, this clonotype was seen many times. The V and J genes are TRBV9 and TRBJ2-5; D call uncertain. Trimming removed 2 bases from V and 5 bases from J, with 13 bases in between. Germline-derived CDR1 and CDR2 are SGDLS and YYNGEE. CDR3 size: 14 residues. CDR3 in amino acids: CASSVGPVVETQYF. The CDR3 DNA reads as TGTGCCAGCAGCGTCGGGCCCGTAGTTGAGACCCAGTACTTC.

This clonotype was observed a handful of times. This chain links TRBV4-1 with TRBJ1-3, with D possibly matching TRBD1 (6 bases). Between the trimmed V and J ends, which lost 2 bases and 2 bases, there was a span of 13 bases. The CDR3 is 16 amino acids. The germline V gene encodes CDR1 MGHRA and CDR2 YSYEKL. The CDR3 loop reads CASSQPNRDPGNTIYF. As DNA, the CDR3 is TGCGCCAGCAGCCAACCCAACAGGGACCCTGGAAACACCATATATTTT.

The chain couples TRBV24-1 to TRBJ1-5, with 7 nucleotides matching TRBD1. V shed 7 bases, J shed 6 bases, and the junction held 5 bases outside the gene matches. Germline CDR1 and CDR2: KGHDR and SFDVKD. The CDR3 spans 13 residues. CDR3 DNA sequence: TGTGCCACCAGCCCTACAGGGGTTCAGCCCCAGCATTTT. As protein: CATSPTGVQPQHF.

CDR3: CASTSSAGNTIYF. Here the CDR3 DNA reads TGTGCCAGCACCTCCAGCGCTGGAAACACCATATATTTT. J is TRBJ1-3 and V is TRBV6-5; D gene unclear. V was pared by 7 bases and J by 2 bases, with 9 bases between. From germline, CDR1 is MNHEY and CDR2 SVGAGI. The CDR3 length is 13 residues.

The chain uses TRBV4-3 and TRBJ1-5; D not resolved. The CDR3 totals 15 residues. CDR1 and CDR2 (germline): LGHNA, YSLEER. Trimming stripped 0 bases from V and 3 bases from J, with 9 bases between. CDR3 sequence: CASSQDRGFNQPQHF. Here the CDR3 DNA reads TGCGCCAGCAGCCAAGATCGTGGGTTCAATCAGCCCCAGCATTTT.

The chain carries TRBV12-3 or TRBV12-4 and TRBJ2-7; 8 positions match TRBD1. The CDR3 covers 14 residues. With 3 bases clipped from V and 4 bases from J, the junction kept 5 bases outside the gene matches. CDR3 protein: CASSLGRGQYEQYF. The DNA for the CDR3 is TGTGCCAGCAGTTTGGGCAGGGGGCAGTACGAGCAGTACTTC.

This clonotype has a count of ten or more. CDR3 loop: CASSRIGTSAPETQYF. In nucleotides, the CDR3 is TGTGCCAGCAGCCGAATCGGGACTAGCGCCCCGGAGACCCAGTACTTC. V gene TRBV7-9 combines with J gene TRBJ2-5; TRBD2 agrees at 10 bases. This CDR3 is built from 16 residues. The germline V gene has CDR1 SEHNR and CDR2 FQNEAQ (reference sequence). Losses at the gene ends were 5 bases for V and 5 bases for J; bases not matched to a gene: 11.